Each of the 8 T cell receptor beta chains below was sequenced from the same sample in a study of shared clonotypes between healthy human individuals. The repertoire was sequenced with immunoSEQ multiplex PCR; TCRdb's copy has only in-frame clones and lacks some. This repertoire shows 2 million to 2.5 million clones, under 97% found once; its top ten account for approximately 0.13%. The sample was naive CD4+ T cells sorted from blood. Subset of the sample: CD45RA+ positively selected. The receptors stem from a man aged 18 to 30 in good health.

The chain combines TRBV18 with TRBJ1-1; D is unclear. The V end lost 1 base, the J end lost 11 bases, and 11 bases lay between the germline ends. Germline V lookup: CDR1 KGHSH, CDR2 LQKENI. This CDR3 has 12 amino acids. The CDR3 reads CASSPLEGGAFF. The CDR3, as DNA: TGTGCCAGCTCACCACTGGAGGGAGGGGCTTTCTTT. The whole variable domain, filled in from reference TRBV18 and TRBJ1-1, reads NAGVMQNPRHLVRRRGQEARLRCSPMKGHSHVYWYRQLPEEGLKFMVYLQKENIIDESGMPKERFSAEFPKEGPSILRIQQVVRGDSAAYFCASSPLEGGAFFGQGTRLTVV.

This clone was observed a single time. The CDR3 DNA follows: TGTGCCAGCCCACACTGGGAGGGGTCCTACGAGCAGTACTTC. Its protein product is CASPHWEGSYEQYF. The chain joins TRBV6-4 to TRBJ2-7, with TRBD2 matching 7 bases. Per germline, CDR1 MRHNA and CDR2 SNTAGT. Germline trimming cut 8 bases from V and 1 base from J; bases unmatched to any gene: 8. The CDR3 is 14 residues long.

The chain combines TRBV27 with TRBJ1-5; D is unresolved. Per germline, CDR1 MNHEY and CDR2 SMNVEV (reference sequence). The CDR3 extends over 14 amino acids. The ends were cut back, 2 bases at V and 4 bases at J, with 9 bases in the middle. CDR3 nucleotide sequence: TGTGCCAGCAGTTTAACCAGAACTAATCAGCCCCAGCATTTT. Its translation is CASSLTRTNQPQHF.

The chain employs TRBV14 and TRBJ2-1; 11 nucleotides agree with TRBD2. From germline, CDR1 is SGHDN and CDR2 FVKESK. The CDR3 is 16 amino acids. With 1 base clipped from V and 13 bases from J, the junction kept 12 bases outside the gene matches. The CDR3 nucleotides are TGTGCCAGCAGCCAAGTAACCGTCGCTAGCGGGAGGTCTCAGTTCTTC. Its protein product is CASSQVTVASGRSQFF.

The V gene is TRBV2, the J gene TRBJ2-5, with TRBD2 matching over 10 bases. There are 14 residues in the CDR3. Germline assignment: CDR1 SNHLY and CDR2 FYNNEI. Trimming took 6 bases from V and 1 from J; bases not matched to a gene: 2. The CDR3 region has the DNA TGTGCCAGCAGGGCTAGCGGGAGCCAAGAGACCCAGTACTTC. Residues: CASRASGSQETQYF.

J is TRBJ1-2 and V is TRBV9; 7 bases line up with TRBD1. Germline V gene sequence: CDR1 SGDLS, CDR2 YYNGEE. The junction had 15 bases not matched to a gene; V was cut back by 4 bases and J by 0 bases. The CDR3 is 18 amino acids. The DNA of the CDR3 is TGTGCCAGCAGCTCAGGCCCCGGGACAGTGACATCTAACTATGGCTACACCTTC. Protein: CASSSGPGTVTSNYGYTF.

This chain links TRBV6-5 with TRBJ1-2; D remains ambiguous. Germline-derived CDR1 and CDR2 are MNHEY and SVGAGI. The CDR3 runs 16 residues. Trimming cost V 4 bases and J 3 bases, with 18 bases left between them. CDR3 amino acids: CASSSLGWGGDYGYTF. The CDR3 nucleotides are TGTGCCAGCAGTTCCCTCGGATGGGGTGGGGACTATGGCTACACCTTC.

The chain recombines TRBV14 with TRBJ1-6; 9 nucleotides match TRBD1. The CDR3 is 16 amino acids. Unmatched junction bases numbered 6, after V lost 1 base and J lost 8 bases. Germline CDR1 SGHDN, CDR2 FVKESK. The CDR3 nucleotides read TGTGCCAGCAGCCAAGGCCTACAGGGGGCTGATTCACCCCTCCACTTT. Amino acid sequence: CASSQGLQGADSPLHF.